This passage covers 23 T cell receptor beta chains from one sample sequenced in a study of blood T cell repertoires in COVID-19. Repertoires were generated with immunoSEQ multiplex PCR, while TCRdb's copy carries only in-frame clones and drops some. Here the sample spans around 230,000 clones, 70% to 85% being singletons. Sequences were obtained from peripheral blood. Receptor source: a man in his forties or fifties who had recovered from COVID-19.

The CDR3 sequence: CASSPELVGQGAHHEQYF. The CDR3 DNA follows: TGTGCCAGTAGTCCCGAACTAGTTGGACAGGGGGCCCATCACGAGCAGTACTTC. The V gene is TRBV19, the J gene TRBJ2-7; 11 positions match TRBD1. This CDR3 has 18 amino acids. Trimming at V came to 5 bases and at J to 5 bases, leaving 17 bases not matched to a gene. CDR1 LNHDA and CDR2 SQIVND come from the germline V gene (reference sequence).

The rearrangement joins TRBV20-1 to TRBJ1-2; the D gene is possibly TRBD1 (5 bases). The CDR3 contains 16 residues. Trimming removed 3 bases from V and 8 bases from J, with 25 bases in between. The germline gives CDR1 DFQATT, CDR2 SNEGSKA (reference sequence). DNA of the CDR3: TGCAGTGCTAGTTTGCCGGCTTACCCGGCGGGGGAAGGCTACACCTTC. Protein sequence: CSASLPAYPAGEGYTF.

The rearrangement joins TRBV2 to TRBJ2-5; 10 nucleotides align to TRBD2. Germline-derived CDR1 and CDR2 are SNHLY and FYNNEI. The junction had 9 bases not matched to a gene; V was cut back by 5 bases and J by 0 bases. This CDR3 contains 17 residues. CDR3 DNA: TGTGCCAGCAGTCCTTCCTATAGCGGGGGGTACCAAGAGACCCAGTACTTC. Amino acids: CASSPSYSGGYQETQYF.

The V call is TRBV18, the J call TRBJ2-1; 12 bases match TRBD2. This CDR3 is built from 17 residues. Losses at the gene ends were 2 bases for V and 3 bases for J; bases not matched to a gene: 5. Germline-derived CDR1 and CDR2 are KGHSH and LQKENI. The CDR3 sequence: CASSPRTSGTYYNEQFF. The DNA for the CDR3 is TGTGCCAGCTCACCAAGGACTAGCGGGACGTACTACAATGAGCAGTTCTTC.

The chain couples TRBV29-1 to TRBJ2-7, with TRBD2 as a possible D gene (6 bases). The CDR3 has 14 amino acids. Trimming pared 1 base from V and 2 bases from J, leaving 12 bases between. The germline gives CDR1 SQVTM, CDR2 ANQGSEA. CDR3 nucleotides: TGCAGCGTTGAAGTTTCGGGGGAACCCTACGAGCAGTACTTC. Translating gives CSVEVSGEPYEQYF.

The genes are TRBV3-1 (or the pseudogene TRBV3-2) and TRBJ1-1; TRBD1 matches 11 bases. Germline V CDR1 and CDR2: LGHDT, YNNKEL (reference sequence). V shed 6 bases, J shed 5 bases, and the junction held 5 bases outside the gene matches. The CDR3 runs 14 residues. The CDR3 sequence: CASSKDRGPTEAFF. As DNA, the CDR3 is TGTGCCAGCAGTAAGGACAGGGGGCCGACTGAAGCTTTCTTT.

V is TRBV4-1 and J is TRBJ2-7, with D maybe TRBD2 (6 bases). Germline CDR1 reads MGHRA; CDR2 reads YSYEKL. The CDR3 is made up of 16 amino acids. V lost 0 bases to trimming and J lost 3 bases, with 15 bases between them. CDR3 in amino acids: CASSQDPAGSDYEQYF. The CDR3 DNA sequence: TGCGCCAGCAGCCAAGACCCGGCGGGGTCGGACTACGAGCAGTACTTC.

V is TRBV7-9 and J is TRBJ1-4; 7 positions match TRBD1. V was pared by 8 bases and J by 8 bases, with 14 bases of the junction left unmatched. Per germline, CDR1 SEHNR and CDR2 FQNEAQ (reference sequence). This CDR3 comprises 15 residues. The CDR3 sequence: CASASPGQDNEKLFF. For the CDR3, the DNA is TGTGCCAGCGCATCCCCTGGACAGGACAACGAAAAACTGTTTTTT.

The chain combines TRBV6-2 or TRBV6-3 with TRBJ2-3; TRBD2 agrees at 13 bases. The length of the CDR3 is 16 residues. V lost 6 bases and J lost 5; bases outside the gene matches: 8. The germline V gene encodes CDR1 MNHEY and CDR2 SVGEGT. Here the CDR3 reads CASSEGLAGVQDTQYF. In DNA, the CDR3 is TGTGCCAGCAGCGAAGGACTAGCGGGAGTTCAAGATACGCAGTATTTT.

In nucleotides, the CDR3 is TGTGCCAGCAGTGAAGAGGGGGCGGGAACCCCCTCCTACGAGCAGTACTTC. Amino acids: CASSEEGAGTPSYEQYF. The V call is TRBV6-1, the J call TRBJ2-7, with D possibly TRBD1 on 7 matching bases. V shed 1 base and J shed 0 bases, with 16 bases lying between them. The V gene's germline CDR1 is MNHNS and CDR2 SASEGT. The CDR3 is made up of 17 amino acids.

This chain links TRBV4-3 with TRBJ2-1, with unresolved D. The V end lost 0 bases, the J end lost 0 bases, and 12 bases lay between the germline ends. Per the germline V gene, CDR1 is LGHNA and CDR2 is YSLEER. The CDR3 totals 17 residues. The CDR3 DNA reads TGCGCCAGCAGCCAAGATCTCTCTACGAGCTCCTACAATGAGCAGTTCTTC. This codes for CASSQDLSTSSYNEQFF.

CDR3 coding DNA: TGCGCCAGCAGCCCCTTAGCGGGAGTGGGGGAGCAGTACTTC. Its translation is CASSPLAGVGEQYF. V and J are TRBV5-1 and TRBJ2-7, with 9 bases identical to TRBD2. J was trimmed by 7 bases and V by 4 bases; bases with no gene match: 9. The CDR3 runs to 14 residues. Germline assignment: CDR1 SGHRS and CDR2 YFSETQ.

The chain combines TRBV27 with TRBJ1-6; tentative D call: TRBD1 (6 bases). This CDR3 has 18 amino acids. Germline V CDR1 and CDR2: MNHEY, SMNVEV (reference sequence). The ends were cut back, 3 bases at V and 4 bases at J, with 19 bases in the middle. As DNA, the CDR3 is TGTGCCAGCAGTTTCCAAGGGGGGGGGAGTCGATATAATTCACCCCTCCACTTT. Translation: CASSFQGGGSRYNSPLHF.

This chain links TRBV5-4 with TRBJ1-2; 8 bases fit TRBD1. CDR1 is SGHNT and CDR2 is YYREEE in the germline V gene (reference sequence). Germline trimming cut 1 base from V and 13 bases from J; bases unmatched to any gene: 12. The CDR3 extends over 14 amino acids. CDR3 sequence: CASSLISVQGASTF. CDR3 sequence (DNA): TGTGCCAGCAGCTTGATCAGTGTCCAGGGGGCTTCCACCTTC.

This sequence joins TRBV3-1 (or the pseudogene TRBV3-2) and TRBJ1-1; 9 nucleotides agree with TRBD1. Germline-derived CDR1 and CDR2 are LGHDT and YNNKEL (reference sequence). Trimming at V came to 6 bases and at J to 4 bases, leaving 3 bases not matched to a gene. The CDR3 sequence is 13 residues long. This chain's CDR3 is CASRVQGATEAFF. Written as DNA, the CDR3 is TGTGCCAGCAGAGTACAGGGGGCCACTGAAGCTTTCTTT.

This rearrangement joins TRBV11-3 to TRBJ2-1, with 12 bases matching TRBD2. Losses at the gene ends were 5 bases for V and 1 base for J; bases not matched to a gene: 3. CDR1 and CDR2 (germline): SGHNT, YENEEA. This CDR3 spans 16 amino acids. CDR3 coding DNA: TGTGCCAGCAGCACTGGGACTAGCGGGTCCTACAATGAGCAGTTCTTC. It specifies CASSTGTSGSYNEQFF.

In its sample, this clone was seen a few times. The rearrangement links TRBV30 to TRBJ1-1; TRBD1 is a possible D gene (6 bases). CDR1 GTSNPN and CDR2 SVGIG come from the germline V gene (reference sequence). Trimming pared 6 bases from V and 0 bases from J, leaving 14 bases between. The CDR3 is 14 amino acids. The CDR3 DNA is TGTGCCTGTAACTCCGGGACACTGAACACTGAAGCTTTCTTT. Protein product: CACNSGTLNTEAFF.

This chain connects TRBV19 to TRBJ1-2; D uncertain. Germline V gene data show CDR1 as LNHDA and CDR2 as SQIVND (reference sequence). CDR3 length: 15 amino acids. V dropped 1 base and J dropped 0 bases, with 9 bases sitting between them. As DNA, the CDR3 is TGTGCCAGTAGTATAGTACCGGACTCTAACTATGGCTACACCTTC. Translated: CASSIVPDSNYGYTF.

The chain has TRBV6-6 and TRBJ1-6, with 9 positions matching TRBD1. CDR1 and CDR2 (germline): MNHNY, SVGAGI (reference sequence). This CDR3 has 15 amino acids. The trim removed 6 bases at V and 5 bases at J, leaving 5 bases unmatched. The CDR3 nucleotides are TGTGCCAGCAGGACCCGGGACAGGGATAATTCACCCCTCCACTTT. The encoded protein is CASRTRDRDNSPLHF.

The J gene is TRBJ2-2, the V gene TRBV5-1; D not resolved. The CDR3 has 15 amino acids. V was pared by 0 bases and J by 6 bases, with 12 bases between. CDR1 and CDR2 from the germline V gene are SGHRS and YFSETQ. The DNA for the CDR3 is TGCGCCAGCAGCTTGGCGGCAGGCAAGTCCGGGGAGCTGTTTTTT. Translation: CASSLAAGKSGELFF. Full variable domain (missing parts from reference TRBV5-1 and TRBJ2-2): KAGVTQTPRYLIKTRGQQVTLSCSPISGHRSVSWYQQTPGQGLQFLFEYFSETQRNKGNFPGRFSGRQFSNSRSEMNVSTLELGDSALYLCASSLAAGKSGELFFGEGSRLTVL.

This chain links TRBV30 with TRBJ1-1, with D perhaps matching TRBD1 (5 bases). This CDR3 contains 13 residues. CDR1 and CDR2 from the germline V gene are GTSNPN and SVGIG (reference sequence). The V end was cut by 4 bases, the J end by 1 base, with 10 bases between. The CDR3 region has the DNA TGTGCCTGGAACGAAGGGGAGAACACTGAAGCTTTCTTT. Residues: CAWNEGENTEAFF.

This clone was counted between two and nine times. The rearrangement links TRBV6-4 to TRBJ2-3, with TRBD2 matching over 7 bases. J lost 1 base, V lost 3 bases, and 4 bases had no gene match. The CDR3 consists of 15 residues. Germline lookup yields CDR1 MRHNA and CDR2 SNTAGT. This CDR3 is CASSDKRGGTDTQYF. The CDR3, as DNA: TGTGCCAGCAGTGATAAGCGGGGAGGCACAGATACGCAGTATTTT.

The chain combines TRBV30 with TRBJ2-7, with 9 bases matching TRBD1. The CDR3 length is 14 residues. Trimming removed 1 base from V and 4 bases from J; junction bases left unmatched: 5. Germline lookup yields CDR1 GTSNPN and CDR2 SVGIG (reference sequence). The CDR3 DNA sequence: TGTGCCTGGAGTGCAGGGACAGGGAGGTACGAGCAGTACTTC. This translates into CAWSAGTGRYEQYF. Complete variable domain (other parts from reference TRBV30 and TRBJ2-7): SQTIHQWPATLVQPVGSPLSLECTVEGTSNPNLYWYRQAAGRGLQLLFYSVGIGQISSEVPQNLSASRPQDRQFILSSKKLLLSDSGFYLCAWSAGTGRYEQYFGPGTRLTVT.